This T cell receptor (beta chain) appears in the sequencing data of a study of blood T cell repertoires in COVID-19. About the research overall: The analysed material was cDNA or gDNA that came from T cells, B-cell-depleted T cells, or PBMCs.

Original data processing: From reference gene primer amplification, estimates of nucleated cell counts were derived. Using immunoSEQ multiplex PCR, the repertoire was profiled, and TCRdb retains in-frame clones only, with some absent. V, J and clone size are those of that table, while D and trimming were read from the DNA. The table lists about 100,000 clones, more than 70% of them singletons. Trimming pared 4 bases from V and 4 bases from J, leaving 9 bases between. This CDR3 has 13 residues. This chain connects TRBV12-3 or TRBV12-4 to TRBJ2-3; D gene unclear. The sample comprised peripheral blood. The clonotype comes from a human donor in a cohort sampled during active COVID-19. CDR3 sequence reads: CASSWKLADTQYF. CDR3 sequence (DNA): TGTGCCAGCAGTTGGAAGCTAGCAGATACGCAGTATTTT.